This T cell receptor beta chain is from a study of cytomegalovirus exposure and HLA in healthy donors. The CDR3 totals 20 residues. CDR1 and CDR2 from the germline V gene are MRHNA and SNTAGT. Unmatched junction bases numbered 17, after V lost 2 bases and J lost 3 bases. General study results and limits: Through in vitro validation, a few CMV-associated chains were shown to be specific for CMV antigens.

Data came from immunoSEQ multiplex PCR; TCRdb stores just in-frame clones and leaves some out. The sample lists roughly 150,000 clones, around 90% occurring once. Note on this clone: Its matching antigen is unknown.

Sequenced material: PBMCs. The V call is TRBV6-4, the J call TRBJ2-1, with 9 bases fitting TRBD1. The TCR was taken from a woman under 30 in good health and CMV-seropositive. The CDR3 is CASSDANGQGTVLGYNEQFF. The DNA for the CDR3 is TGTGCCAGCAGTGACGCGAACGGACAGGGGACTGTATTAGGCTACAATGAGCAGTTCTTC.